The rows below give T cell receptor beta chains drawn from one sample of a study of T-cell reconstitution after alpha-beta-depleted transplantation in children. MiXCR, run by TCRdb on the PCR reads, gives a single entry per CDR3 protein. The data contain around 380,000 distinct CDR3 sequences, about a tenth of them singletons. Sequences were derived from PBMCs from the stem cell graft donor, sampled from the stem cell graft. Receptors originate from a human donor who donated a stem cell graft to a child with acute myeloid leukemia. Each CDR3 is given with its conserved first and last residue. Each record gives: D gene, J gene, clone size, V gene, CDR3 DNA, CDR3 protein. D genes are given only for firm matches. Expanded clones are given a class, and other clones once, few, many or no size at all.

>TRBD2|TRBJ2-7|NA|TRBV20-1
TGCAGTGCGGTAGCGGGAGGAGTATACGAGCAGTACTTC
CSAVAGGVYEQYF
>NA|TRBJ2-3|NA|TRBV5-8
TGTGCCAGCAGCTTCGGGGGATCCGCAGATACGCAGTATTTT
CASSFGGSADTQYF
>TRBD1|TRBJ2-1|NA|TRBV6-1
TGTGCCAGCAGCCCAGGACAGGGGTTTTACAATGAGCAGTTCTTC
CASSPGQGFYNEQFF
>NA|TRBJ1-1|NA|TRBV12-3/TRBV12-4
TGTGCCAGCAGTTATTCAAAGACTTCAAGTGAAGCTTTCTTT
CASSYSKTSSEAFF
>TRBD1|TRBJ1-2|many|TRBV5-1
TGTGCCAGCAGCTTGGGACAGAACTATGGCTACACCTTC
CASSLGQNYGYTF
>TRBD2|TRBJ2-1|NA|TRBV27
TGTGCCAGCAGTTCCTTCCCCAGGACTAGACCCAATGAGCAGTTCTTC
CASSSFPRTRPNEQFF
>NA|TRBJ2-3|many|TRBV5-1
TGCGCCAGCAGCCCCGGGGGACCGTTGGCCACAGATACGCAGTATTTT
CASSPGGPLATDTQYF
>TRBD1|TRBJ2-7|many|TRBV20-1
TGCAGTGCTGGGGACAGGGAGTACGAGCAGTACTTC
CSAGDREYEQYF
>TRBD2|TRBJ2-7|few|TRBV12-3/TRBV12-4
TGTGCCAGCATCCCCCAAGCGGGAGTGGGGGAGCAGTACTTC
CASIPQAGVGEQYF
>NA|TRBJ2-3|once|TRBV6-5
TGTGCCAGCAGTTACTTGCTGGGCCCCACAGATACGCAGTATTTT
CASSYLLGPTDTQYF
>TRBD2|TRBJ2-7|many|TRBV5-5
TGTGCCAGCAGCTTGGTCCCGGGAGGGTACTACGAGCAGTACTTC
CASSLVPGGYYEQYF
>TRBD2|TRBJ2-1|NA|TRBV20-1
TGCAGTGCTAGGGGGCAGGGACTAGCGGGAGTCTACAATGAGCAGTTCTTC
CSARGQGLAGVYNEQFF
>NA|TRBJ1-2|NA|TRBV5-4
TGTGCCAGCAGCTTGAAATCCCCGCAGGTCTATGGCTACACCTTC
CASSLKSPQVYGYTF
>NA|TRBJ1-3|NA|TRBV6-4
TGTACCAGCAGGCCCGGGACAACCACGTCCCACTCTGGAAACACCATATATTTT
CTSRPGTTTSHSGNTIYF
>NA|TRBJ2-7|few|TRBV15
TGTGCCACCAGCAGCCCGGGACGTTCGGTCTACGAGCAGTACTTC
CATSSPGRSVYEQYF
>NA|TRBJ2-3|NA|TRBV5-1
TGCGCCAGCAGCTTCTATCGGTTCAGCGAGAGGGCCCCTAGCACAGATACGCAGTATTTT
CASSFYRFSERAPSTDTQYF
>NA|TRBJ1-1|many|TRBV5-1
TGCGCCAGCAGCCCGGTCGGAAGGGACCTTCTGTACACTGAAGCTTTCTTT
CASSPVGRDLLYTEAFF
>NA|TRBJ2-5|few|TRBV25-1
TGTGCCAGCAGTCTTCAGGGGCTTGATGAGACCCAGTACTTC
CASSLQGLDETQYF
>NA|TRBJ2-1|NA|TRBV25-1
TGTGCCAGCAGTGAATGGGGTCCCTGGGATGAGCAGTTCTTC
CASSEWGPWDEQFF
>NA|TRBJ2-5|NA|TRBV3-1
TGTGCCAGCAGCCAAAATGCGTGGGGGGGCCGATTGGAGACCCAGTACTTC
CASSQNAWGGRLETQYF
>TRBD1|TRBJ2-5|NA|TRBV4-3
TGCGCCAGCAGCCAAACCATACAGGGGCGGGAGACCCAGTACTTC
CASSQTIQGRETQYF
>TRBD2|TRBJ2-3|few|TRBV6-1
TGTGCCAGCAGTCCGACGGTAGCGGGGGCCCTAAGCACAGATACGCAGTATTTT
CASSPTVAGALSTDTQYF
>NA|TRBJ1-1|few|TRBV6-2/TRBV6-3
TGTGCCAGCAGTTACGTCGGAAGGCCCCCGAACACTGAAGCTTTCTTT
CASSYVGRPPNTEAFF
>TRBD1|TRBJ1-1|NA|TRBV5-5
TGTGCCAGCAGCGACGACAGGGGGCGAACTGAAGCTTTCTTT
CASSDDRGRTEAFF
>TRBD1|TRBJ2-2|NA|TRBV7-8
TGTGCCAGCAGCTTCTCCAACAGGGGGGTAACCGGGGAGCTGTTTTTT
CASSFSNRGVTGELFF
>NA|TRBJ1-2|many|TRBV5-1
TGCGCCAGCAGCCCCGGAGACAGTAACTATGGCTACACCTTC
CASSPGDSNYGYTF
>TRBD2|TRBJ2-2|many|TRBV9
TGTGCCAGCAGCGTTCGAAGCGGGAGTATCGGCGGGGAGCTGTTTTTT
CASSVRSGSIGGELFF
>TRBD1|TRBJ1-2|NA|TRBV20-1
TGCAGTGCTAGAGAATTTACAGGGGGGGGCTACACCTTC
CSAREFTGGGYTF
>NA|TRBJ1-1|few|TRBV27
TGTGCCAGCAGTTTTAGCAATTTGAACACTGAAGCTTTCTTT
CASSFSNLNTEAFF
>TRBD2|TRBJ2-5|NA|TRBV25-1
TGTGCCAGCAGTGAATTGCGGGGGGGCGTAGAGACCCAGTACTTC
CASSELRGGVETQYF
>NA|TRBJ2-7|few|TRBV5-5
TGTGCCAGCATCCATGGAGCCGAGCAGTACTTC
CASIHGAEQYF
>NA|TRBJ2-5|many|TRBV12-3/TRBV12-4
TGTGCCAGCAGTTTAGCCCCGTCGGGGGTTCGTTTAGAGACCCAGTACTTC
CASSLAPSGVRLETQYF
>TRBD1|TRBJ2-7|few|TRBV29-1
TGCAGCGTTGAGGGGAGTCCGGGACAGGGGAACCACGAGCAGTACTTC
CSVEGSPGQGNHEQYF
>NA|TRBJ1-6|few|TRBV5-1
TGCGCCAGCAGCTCCCTAGAAGGGGCGAATTCACCCCTCCACTTT
CASSSLEGANSPLHF
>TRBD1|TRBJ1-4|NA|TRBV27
TGTGCCAGCAGTGCCTCAGGGGGCGTCGGTGAAAACCTGTTTTTT
CASSASGGVGENLFF
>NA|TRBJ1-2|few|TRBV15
TGTGCCACCAGCAGATCCCCCGGGTATGGCTACACCTTC
CATSRSPGYGYTF
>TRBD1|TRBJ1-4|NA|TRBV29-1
TGCAGCGTTACCGGGACAGGGGGAAAACTGTTTTTT
CSVTGTGGKLFF
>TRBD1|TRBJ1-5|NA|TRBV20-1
TGCAGTGCTAGTCCTTTGGACAGGGATAATCAGCCCCAGCATTTT
CSASPLDRDNQPQHF
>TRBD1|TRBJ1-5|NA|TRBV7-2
TGTGCCAGCAGCTTAAACAGGGGAAGCAATCAGCCCCAGCATTTT
CASSLNRGSNQPQHF
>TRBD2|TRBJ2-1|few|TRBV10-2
TGCGCCAGCAGTGGGGTACTAGCGGAGCAGTTCTTC
CASSGVLAEQFF
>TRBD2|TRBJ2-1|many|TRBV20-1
TGCAGTGCTAGGGACGGGACTAGCCGTTACAATGAGCAGTTCTTC
CSARDGTSRYNEQFF
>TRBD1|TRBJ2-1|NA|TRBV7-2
TGTGCCAGCAGCTTACGCCGCGACAGGGTGTATGAGCAGTTCTTC
CASSLRRDRVYEQFF
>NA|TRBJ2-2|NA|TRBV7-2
TGTGCCAGCAGCTTATTCGGGGGGAACACCGGGGAGCTGTTTTTT
CASSLFGGNTGELFF
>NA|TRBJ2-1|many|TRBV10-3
TGTGCCATCAGGGATGAGGTACCGTACGGGCAGTTCTTC
CAIRDEVPYGQFF
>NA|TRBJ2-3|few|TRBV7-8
TGTGCCAGCAGCTTAGACACCTCTAGCACAGATACGCAGTATTTT
CASSLDTSSTDTQYF
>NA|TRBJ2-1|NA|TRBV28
TGTGCCAGCAGTCCCGGGTGGGGCGGGTTTGGGACACACACTGAGCAGTTCTTC
CASSPGWGGFGTHTEQFF
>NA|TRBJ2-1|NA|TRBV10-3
TGTGCTTGCAGCGCTAGCTACAATGAGCAGTTCTTC
CACSASYNEQFF
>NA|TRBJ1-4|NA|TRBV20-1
TGCAGTGCCCCGTCCAGGACACGGGGTGCAACTAATGAAAAACTGTTTTTT
CSAPSRTRGATNEKLFF
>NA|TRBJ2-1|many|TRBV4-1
TGCGCCAGCAGCCACTACAATGAGCAGTTCTTC
CASSHYNEQFF
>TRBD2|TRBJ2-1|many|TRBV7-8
TGTGCCAGCAGCTTAGTCCGGCTAGCGGGGGGTAATGAGCAGTTCTTC
CASSLVRLAGGNEQFF
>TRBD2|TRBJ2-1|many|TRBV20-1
TGCAGTGCTAGAGATCTAGCGGGAGGACAAAATGAGCAGTTCTTC
CSARDLAGGQNEQFF
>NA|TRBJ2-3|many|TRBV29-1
TGCAGCGTTTTGGTAACGGAGTTACCGCAGTATTTT
CSVLVTELPQYF
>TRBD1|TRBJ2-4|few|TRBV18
TGTGCCAGCTCACCAGGTCCGGGACAGGGGGCGCTGGAAAACATTCAGTACTTC
CASSPGPGQGALENIQYF
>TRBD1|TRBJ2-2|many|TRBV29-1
TGCAGCGGTGACAGGGGCGGGGAGCTGTTTTTT
CSGDRGGELFF
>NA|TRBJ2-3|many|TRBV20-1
TGCAGTGCTTACCGACCGGGAACCAGCACAGATACGCAGTATTTT
CSAYRPGTSTDTQYF
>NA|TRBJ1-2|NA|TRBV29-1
TGCAGCGTTGCCAGGGAAGCTAACTATGGCTACACCTTC
CSVAREANYGYTF
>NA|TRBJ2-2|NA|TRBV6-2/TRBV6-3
TGTGCCAGCCTCAGGCCCTTCGGCACCGGGGAGCTGTTTTTT
CASLRPFGTGELFF
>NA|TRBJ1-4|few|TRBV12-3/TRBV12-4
TGTGCCAGCAGTACAGGAGAGGGCCCGTTTTTT
CASSTGEGPFF
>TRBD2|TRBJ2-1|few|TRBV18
TGTGCCAGCTCACCGGTTGGGCTAGCGGGGAACTACAATGAGCAGTTCTTC
CASSPVGLAGNYNEQFF
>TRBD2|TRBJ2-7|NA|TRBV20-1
TGCAGTGCGCATCTTAGGGACACCAAGCGGGAGGGCCGGGGCTACGAGCAGTACTTC
CSAHLRDTKREGRGYEQYF